Each of the 22 T cell receptor beta chains below was sequenced from the same sample in a study of radiation and T cells in renal cell carcinoma. Time point indicated: blood 4 weeks post-SBRT, at nephrectomy. Treatment meaning: 15 Gy SBRT to primary tumor, nephrectomy 4 weeks later. Assay used: immunoSEQ multiplex PCR; TCRdb lists only in-frame clones, some missing. The table shows 60,000 or so clones, with 60% to 85% occurring only once. The sample was blood, taken from a patient whose treatment included radiotherapy and nephrectomy. The receptor source for this set is a man aged 60-69 years with renal cell carcinoma.

The J gene is TRBJ1-2, the V gene TRBV19, with D tentatively TRBD1 (5 bases). V lost 5 bases and J 2 bases, leaving 9 bases between the germline ends. There are 13 residues in the CDR3. The germline CDR1 and CDR2 sequences are LNHDA and SQIVND (reference sequence). The chain's CDR3 is CASSAGLNYGYTF. CDR3 nucleotides: TGTGCCAGTAGTGCGGGACTAAACTATGGCTACACCTTC. Looking up the rest from reference TRBV19 and TRBJ1-2 gives the full variable domain: DGGITQSPKYLFRKEGQNVTLSCEQNLNHDAMYWYRQDPGQGLRLIYYSQIVNDFQKGDIAEGYSVSREKKESFPLTVTSAQKNPTAFYLCASSAGLNYGYTFGSGTRLTVV.

This CDR3 reads CAWTGKNTGELFF. For the CDR3, the DNA is TGTGCCTGGACAGGGAAGAACACCGGGGAGCTGTTTTTT. The V call is TRBV30, the J call TRBJ2-2; a possible D gene is TRBD1 (5 bases). The germline CDR1 and CDR2 sequences are GTSNPN and SVGIG (reference sequence). The CDR3 extends over 13 amino acids. Trimming removed 4 bases from V and 1 base from J, with 7 bases in between.

In this sample, this clone turned up once. The chain has TRBV27 and TRBJ1-6, with 7 positions matching TRBD1. Germline CDR1 is MNHEY and CDR2 is SMNVEV (reference sequence). Trimming cost V 6 bases and J 9 bases; bases outside gene matches: 11. This CDR3 spans 15 amino acids. Here the CDR3 DNA reads TGTGCCAGCAGCCTGATACAGGGGATAGCTTCACCCCTCCACTTT. It specifies CASSLIQGIASPLHF.

The chain is built from TRBV5-1 and TRBJ2-6; D call uncertain. The germline V gene encodes CDR1 SGHRS and CDR2 YFSETQ. The V gene lost 0 bases and the J gene lost 0 bases, with 4 bases spanning the gap. CDR3 length: 15 amino acids. CDR3 loop: CASSLGDSGANVLTF. The DNA for the CDR3 is TGCGCCAGCAGCTTGGGAGACTCTGGGGCCAACGTCCTGACTTTC.

This chain links TRBV14 with TRBJ1-1; D gene ambiguous. V lost 0 bases and J 3 bases, leaving 20 bases between the germline ends. Looked up from germline, CDR1 is SGHDN and CDR2 is FVKESK. The CDR3 has 18 amino acids. The CDR3 here is CASSQDRRGNLGDTEAFF. The CDR3 region has the DNA TGTGCCAGCAGCCAAGATCGGCGAGGGAACCTCGGGGACACTGAAGCTTTCTTT. Based on the CDR3 plus reference TRBV14 and TRBJ1-1, the full variable domain is EAGVTQFPSHSVIEKGQTVTLRCDPISGHDNLYWYRRVMGKEIKFLLHFVKESKQDESGMPNNRFLAERTGGTYSTLKVQPAELEDSGVYFCASSQDRRGNLGDTEAFFGQGTRLTVV.

The CDR3: CASSQDYGGGTGELFF. The CDR3 coding sequence is TGCGCCAGCAGCCAAGATTATGGGGGGGGCACCGGGGAGCTGTTTTTT. This sequence joins TRBV4-3 and TRBJ2-2, with 7 nucleotides matching TRBD2. The CDR3 is 16 residues long. V lost 0 bases and J lost 4; bases outside the gene matches: 5. The V gene's germline CDR1 is LGHNA and CDR2 YSLEER.

This sequence joins TRBV6-1 and TRBJ1-1, with 8 bases that match TRBD1. CDR1 MNHNS and CDR2 SASEGT come from the germline V gene. V was pared by 5 bases and J by 3 bases, with 8 bases of the junction left unmatched. The CDR3 has 15 residues. As DNA, the CDR3 is TGTGCCAGCAGTCCCCCTGGGACAGGCCACACTGAAGCTTTCTTT. Translation gives CASSPPGTGHTEAFF.

This rearrangement joins TRBV20-1 to TRBJ2-4; the D is unclear. The V end lost 5 bases, the J end lost 8 bases, and 10 bases lay between the germline ends. Per the germline V gene, CDR1 is DFQATT and CDR2 is SNEGSKA (reference sequence). CDR3 size: 11 residues. CDR3 bases: TGCAGTGCTGGGTCTAGGGACATTCAGTACTTC. Its translation is CSAGSRDIQYF.

The chain carries TRBV15 and TRBJ2-2; tentatively, D is TRBD2 (6 bases). This CDR3 has 14 residues. CDR1 is LNHNV and CDR2 is YYDKDF in the germline V gene (reference sequence). V dropped 3 bases and J dropped 6 bases, with 11 bases sitting between them. For the CDR3, the DNA is TGTGCCACCAGCAGGGGGGGTTCGTCCGGGGAGCTGTTTTTT. It yields the protein CATSRGGSSGELFF.

This chain joins TRBV7-6 and TRBJ2-2, with TRBD2 matching over 7 bases. CDR1 is SGHVS and CDR2 is FNYEAQ in the germline V gene. This CDR3 contains 16 residues. V shed 5 bases and J 3 bases; nucleotides not matched to a gene: 9. The DNA for the CDR3 is TGTGCCAGCAGCAACTCTCCTAGCGGATACACCGGGGAGCTGTTTTTT. Its protein is CASSNSPSGYTGELFF.

The V gene is TRBV30, the J gene TRBJ1-1; D remains ambiguous. The CDR3 is 13 amino acids. Germline V CDR1 and CDR2: GTSNPN, SVGIG (reference sequence). V dropped 0 bases and J dropped 5 bases, with 10 bases sitting between them. As DNA, the CDR3 is TGTGCCTGGAGTGTACCCATCGGGACTGAAGCTTTCTTT. It specifies CAWSVPIGTEAFF.

The CDR3 nucleotides are TGTGCCAGCAGCACCACAGGGTTAGTTGAGCAGTTCTTC. Translated: CASSTTGLVEQFF. The genes are TRBV7-9 and TRBJ2-1, with D possibly being TRBD1 (6 bases). This CDR3 has 13 amino acids. Trimming cost V 5 bases and J 9 bases, with 14 bases left between them. Germline lookup yields CDR1 SEHNR and CDR2 FQNEAQ (reference sequence).

CDR3 in DNA: TGCAGCGTTGTCCCGGGACAACAAACCTTTCAAGAGACCCAGTACTTC. Translation gives CSVVPGQQTFQETQYF. This chain connects TRBV29-1 to TRBJ2-5; TRBD1 might be the D (6 bases). The CDR3 is 16 residues long. V lost 4 bases to trimming and J lost 2 bases, with 20 bases between them. The germline V gene has CDR1 SQVTM and CDR2 ANQGSEA.

The CDR3 sequence is CAWSVQGVLSPFF. In DNA form, the CDR3 reads TGTGCCTGGAGTGTACAAGGGGTCTTGAGTCCGTTCTTC. V gene TRBV30 combines with J gene TRBJ2-1, with D possibly matching TRBD1 (5 bases). V was clipped by 0 bases and J by 15 bases, with 18 bases between them. There are 13 residues in the CDR3. Germline V gene lookup returns CDR1 GTSNPN and CDR2 SVGIG (reference sequence).

The chain joins TRBV19 to TRBJ2-1; D uncertain. Trimming removed 3 bases at V and 5 bases at J, with 14 bases between. The CDR3 runs 15 residues. Per the germline V gene, CDR1 is LNHDA and CDR2 is SQIVND (reference sequence). The CDR3 sequence: CASSISRIVHNEQFF. The DNA of the CDR3 is TGTGCCAGTAGTATCTCTAGAATCGTCCACAATGAGCAGTTCTTC.

Comment on this clone: Other DNA sequences from this sample encode an identical CDR3 as well. The chain employs TRBV7-2 and TRBJ2-7; D is unresolved. The CDR3 sequence is 12 residues long. In germline, CDR1 is SGHTA, CDR2 FQGNSA. The V end lost 1 base, the J end lost 1 base, and 2 bases lay between the germline ends. CDR3 region: CASSLGSYEQYF. The CDR3 bases are TGTGCCAGCAGCTTAGGTTCCTACGAGCAGTACTTC. Based on the CDR3 plus reference TRBV7-2 and TRBJ2-7, the full variable domain is GAGVSQSPSNKVTEKGKDVELRCDPISGHTALYWYRQSLGQGLEFLIYFQGNSAPDKSGLPSDRFSAERTGGSVSTLTIQRTQQEDSAVYLCASSLGSYEQYFGPGTRLTVT.

V is TRBV6-5 and J is TRBJ2-1; possibly TRBD1 for D (6 bases). Trimming took off 4 bases at V and 0 bases at J, with 13 bases between the two ends. The CDR3 is made up of 16 amino acids. The germline gives CDR1 MNHEY, CDR2 SVGAGI. The CDR3 nucleotides are TGTGCCAGCAGTTGGGGACACCCCGTCTCCTACAATGAGCAGTTCTTC. This codes for CASSWGHPVSYNEQFF.

This clone was detected a few times. This chain joins TRBV7-2 and TRBJ1-2, with TRBD1 matching 8 bases. The CDR3 loop spans 17 amino acids. J was trimmed by 3 bases and V by 1 base; bases with no gene match: 10. Germline lookup yields CDR1 SGHTA and CDR2 FQGNSA. Written as DNA, the CDR3 is TGTGCCAGCAGCTTAGTTCTGGGACAGGAGCCTTACTATGGCTACACCTTC. It specifies CASSLVLGQEPYYGYTF.

The chain has TRBV30 and TRBJ1-4; a weak D match, TRBD1 (5 bases). The germline V gene encodes CDR1 GTSNPN and CDR2 SVGIG (reference sequence). This CDR3 is 14 amino acids long. With 0 bases removed from V and 3 bases from J, the gap between germline ends came to 8 bases. In DNA, the CDR3 is TGTGCCTGGAGTGTAAGGGGATCTAATGAAAAACTGTTTTTT. It yields the protein CAWSVRGSNEKLFF.

This rearrangement joins TRBV6-5 to TRBJ2-5, with D possibly called TRBD1 or TRBD2 (5 bases each). The CDR3 is 14 residues long. Per the germline V gene, CDR1 is MNHEY and CDR2 is SVGAGI. With 4 bases removed from V and 4 bases from J, the gap between germline ends came to 13 bases. The CDR3 DNA follows: TGTGCCAGCAGTTCCCCAGGGACCCCAGAGACCCAGTACTTC. Amino acid sequence: CASSSPGTPETQYF.

Concerning this clone itself: One end of the junction varies from germline; a read error may be responsible. The CDR3 DNA sequence: TGTGCCAGCAGTTCCCCCCCAGAAGCTTTCTTT. Its protein is CASSSPPEAFF. The chain carries TRBV10-3 and TRBJ1-1; no definite D call. Germline CDR1 ENHRY, CDR2 SYGVKD. The CDR3 is 11 residues long.

V gene TRBV10-2 combines with J gene TRBJ1-6, with a weak D call TRBD1 (5 bases). The CDR3 length is 17 residues. Germline CDR1 reads WSHSY; CDR2 reads SAAADI. Trimming cost V 2 bases and J 4 bases, with 15 bases left between them. The CDR3 here is CASSETKTGLYNSPLHF. CDR3 in DNA: TGCGCCAGCAGTGAGACAAAAACGGGGCTTTATAATTCACCCCTCCACTTT.